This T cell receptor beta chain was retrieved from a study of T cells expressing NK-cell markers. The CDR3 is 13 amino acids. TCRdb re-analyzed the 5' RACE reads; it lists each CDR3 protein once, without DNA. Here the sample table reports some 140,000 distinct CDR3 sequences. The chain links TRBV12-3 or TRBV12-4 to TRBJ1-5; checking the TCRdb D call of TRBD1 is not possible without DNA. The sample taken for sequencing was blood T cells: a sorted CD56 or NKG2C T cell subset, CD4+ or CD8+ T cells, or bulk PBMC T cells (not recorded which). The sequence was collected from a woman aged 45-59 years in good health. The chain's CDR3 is CASSLVGGEPQHF.